The 31 T cell receptor beta chains below all came from one sample that was sequenced in a study of blood T cell repertoires in COVID-19. The assay was immunoSEQ multiplex PCR, and TCRdb's table has in-frame clones only and misses some. Of about 380,000 clones in the sample, 88% were seen once. The specimen sequenced was PBMCs or T cells enriched from blood (not recorded which). These receptors came from a woman aged 18-35 years who had recovered from COVID-19.

As regards this clone: This CDR3 is also generated by other DNA sequences in the sample. The chain joins TRBV9 to TRBJ2-7; 10 bases are a match to TRBD1. After removal of 2 bases from V and 4 bases from J, the junction contained 0 bases not matched to a gene. This CDR3 comprises 13 residues. Germline V lookup: CDR1 SGDLS, CDR2 YYNGEE. The CDR3 reads CASSVDRGYEQYF. CDR3 in DNA: TGTGCCAGCAGCGTGGACAGGGGGTACGAGCAGTACTTC. The variable domain in full, with the rest retrieved from reference TRBV9 and TRBJ2-7, is DSGVTQTPKHLITATGQRVTLRCSPRSGDLSVYWYQQSLDQGLQFLIQYYNGEERAKGNILERFSAQQFPDLHSELNLSSLELGDSALYFCASSVDRGYEQYFGPGTRLTVT.

V and J are TRBV30 and TRBJ1-2; 11 bases map to TRBD1. The CDR3 extends over 13 amino acids. Germline V gives CDR1 GTSNPN, CDR2 SVGIG (reference sequence). V dropped 3 bases and J dropped 6; count of bases not matched to a gene: 3. In DNA form, the CDR3 reads TGTGCCTGGAGCGGACAGGGGGCCAATGGCTACACCTTC. Protein: CAWSGQGANGYTF.

The V and J genes are TRBV2 and TRBJ1-4, with 9 bases matching TRBD1. Germline-derived CDR1 and CDR2 are SNHLY and FYNNEI. The CDR3 extends over 14 amino acids. The junction had 5 bases not matched to a gene; V was cut back by 8 bases and J by 4 bases. The CDR3: CASYRGLGNEKLFF. The CDR3 nucleotides read TGTGCCAGCTACAGGGGGCTCGGTAATGAAAAACTGTTTTTT.

The J gene is TRBJ1-4, the V gene TRBV30, with 10 bases identical to TRBD1. The germline CDR1 and CDR2 sequences are GTSNPN and SVGIG (reference sequence). V was pared by 3 bases and J by 7 bases, with 2 bases of the junction left unmatched. The CDR3 is 13 residues long. The CDR3 is CAWRTGGSEKLFF. CDR3 sequence (DNA): TGTGCCTGGAGGACAGGGGGCAGTGAAAAACTGTTTTTT.

About this clone: A junction boundary mismatches the germline segment, possibly from a read error. The chain carries TRBV4-1 and TRBJ2-5, with D perhaps TRBD1 (5 bases). The CDR3 sequence is 11 residues long. CDR1 MGHRA and CDR2 YSYEKL come from the germline V gene. CDR3 coding DNA: TGCGCCAGCAGGGGGCAAGGGACCCAGTACTTC. This encodes CASRGQGTQYF.

V gene TRBV7-9 combines with J gene TRBJ1-1, with D uncertain. V gave up 5 bases and J gave up 4 bases, with 11 bases separating them. Germline V gene lookup returns CDR1 SEHNR and CDR2 FQNEAQ (reference sequence). This CDR3 region has 13 residues. CDR3 loop: CASSPPAATEAFF. The CDR3 coding sequence is TGTGCCAGCAGCCCGCCGGCGGCCACTGAAGCTTTCTTT. Complete variable domain (other parts from reference TRBV7-9 and TRBJ1-1): DTGVSQNPRHKITKRGQNVTFRCDPISEHNRLYWYRQTLGQGPEFLTYFQNEAQLEKSRLLSDRFSAERPKGSFSTLEIQRTEQGDSAMYLCASSPPAATEAFFGQGTRLTVV.

The chain recombines TRBV27 with TRBJ1-5, with 10 bases matching TRBD1. The germline V gene has CDR1 MNHEY and CDR2 SMNVEV (reference sequence). J gave up 4 bases and V 7 bases, and 4 bases lay outside the gene matches. The CDR3 length is 14 residues. In nucleotides, the CDR3 is TGTGCCAGCACCTCGGGACAGGGGAATCAGCCCCAGCATTTT. As protein: CASTSGQGNQPQHF.

CDR3 in amino acids: CASSPVQSYGYTF. As DNA, the CDR3 is TGTGCCAGCTCACCAGTACAGTCATATGGCTACACCTTC. The chain combines TRBV18 with TRBJ1-2, with no clear D. From germline, CDR1 is KGHSH and CDR2 LQKENI. This CDR3 has 13 amino acids. Trimming took off 2 bases at V and 5 bases at J, with 9 bases between the two ends. Variable domain in full (rest from reference TRBV18 and TRBJ1-2): NAGVMQNPRHLVRRRGQEARLRCSPMKGHSHVYWYRQLPEEGLKFMVYLQKENIIDESGMPKERFSAEFPKEGPSILRIQQVVRGDSAAYFCASSPVQSYGYTFGSGTRLTVV.

The chain uses TRBV18 and TRBJ2-5, with a weak D call TRBD1 (6 bases). This CDR3 has 16 residues. Germline loops: CDR1 KGHSH, CDR2 LQKENI. Trimming took 3 bases from V and 4 from J, leaving 18 bases between them. The CDR3 region is CASSPFRQGIPETQYF. In DNA form, the CDR3 reads TGTGCCAGCTCACCTTTTCGGCAGGGGATTCCAGAGACCCAGTACTTC.

The chain couples TRBV7-2 to TRBJ2-3, with D possibly TRBD2 on 6 matching bases. Trimming pared 4 bases from V and 1 base from J, leaving 18 bases between. This CDR3 is built from 17 residues. Looked up from germline, CDR1 is SGHTA and CDR2 is FQGNSA. The CDR3: CASSSLFSVAGTDTQYF. As DNA, the CDR3 is TGTGCCAGCAGCTCCCTTTTCAGCGTAGCGGGCACAGATACGCAGTATTTT.

The chain is built from TRBV5-4 and TRBJ1-1, with D unclear. The ends were cut back, 1 base at V and 7 bases at J, with 17 bases in the middle. Germline lookup yields CDR1 SGHNT and CDR2 YYREEE (reference sequence). CDR3 length: 15 residues. The CDR3 sequence: CASSLYTGSRSEAFF. In nucleotides, the CDR3 is TGTGCCAGCAGCTTGTACACCGGGTCGAGGAGTGAAGCTTTCTTT.

This chain uses TRBV5-4 with TRBJ2-2, with TRBD1 identical over 9 bases. The junction had 3 bases not matched to a gene; V was cut back by 0 bases and J by 6 bases. Per the germline V gene, CDR1 is SGHNT and CDR2 is YYREEE (reference sequence). The CDR3 runs 15 residues. CDR3 protein: CASSLDRGPAGELFF. Here the CDR3 DNA reads TGTGCCAGCAGCTTGGACAGGGGGCCGGCCGGGGAGCTGTTTTTT.

The chain has TRBV2 and TRBJ1-5, with TRBD1 as a possible D gene (5 bases). In germline, CDR1 is SNHLY, CDR2 FYNNEI. The CDR3 has 14 amino acids. Trimming left V 6 bases short and J 1 base short, with 10 bases between. The CDR3 nucleotides are TGTGCCAGCAGGGAGGGGAAGAGCAATCAGCCCCAGCATTTT. This gives the protein CASREGKSNQPQHF.

The V call is TRBV19, the J call TRBJ1-2, with 7 positions matching TRBD1. From germline, CDR1 is LNHDA and CDR2 SQIVND (reference sequence). Trimming cost V 7 bases and J 8 bases; bases outside gene matches: 7. The CDR3 has 12 amino acids. The CDR3 here is CASTIGDRGYTF. The DNA for the CDR3 is TGTGCCAGTACTATCGGGGACAGAGGCTACACCTTC.

The chain uses TRBV7-2 and TRBJ1-6; a weak D match, TRBD1 (6 bases). The CDR3 consists of 14 residues. The V gene's germline CDR1 is SGHTA and CDR2 FQGNSA. Trimming took off 3 bases at V and 10 bases at J, with 13 bases between the two ends. CDR3: CASSFNAGGSPLHF. The CDR3 bases are TGTGCCAGCAGCTTCAATGCGGGGGGCTCACCCCTCCACTTT.

This chain uses TRBV19 with TRBJ2-5, with 9 positions matching TRBD2. Trimming took 2 bases from V and 2 from J; bases not matched to a gene: 3. This CDR3 comprises 15 residues. Germline loops: CDR1 LNHDA, CDR2 SQIVND (reference sequence). The CDR3 loop reads CASSILAGHQETQYF. The DNA for the CDR3 is TGTGCCAGTAGTATACTAGCGGGGCATCAAGAGACCCAGTACTTC.

This clone was picked up a small number of times. The chain carries TRBV30 and TRBJ1-6; 9 nucleotides align to TRBD1. Germline V gives CDR1 GTSNPN, CDR2 SVGIG (reference sequence). V lost 5 bases and J lost 0; bases outside the gene matches: 14. This CDR3 has 19 residues. The CDR3 bases are TGTGCCTGGGGACCTCCGGGACAGGGAAAATCCTCCTATAATTCACCCCTCCACTTT. This translates into CAWGPPGQGKSSYNSPLHF.

The DNA of the CDR3 is TGTGCCAGCAGCTTATTGGGCCAGATGAACACCGGGGAGCTGTTTTTT. The encoded protein is CASSLLGQMNTGELFF. This sequence joins TRBV7-3 and TRBJ2-2; the D is unclear. This CDR3 region has 16 residues. Germline V CDR1 and CDR2: SGHTA, FQGTGA. The V and J ends lost 2 bases and 1 base respectively, with 11 bases between them.

The chain couples TRBV6-5 to TRBJ2-7; 8 bases agree with TRBD1. Germline-derived CDR1 and CDR2 are MNHEY and SVGAGI. Trimming took 8 bases from V and 3 from J; bases not matched to a gene: 6. The CDR3 runs to 13 residues. CDR3 sequence reads: CASESTGDYEQYF. In DNA form, the CDR3 reads TGTGCCAGCGAATCGACAGGGGACTACGAGCAGTACTTC.

This chain connects TRBV19 to TRBJ1-2; 8 nucleotides match TRBD1. Germline loops: CDR1 LNHDA, CDR2 SQIVND (reference sequence). The CDR3 is 14 amino acids. The ends lost 2 bases at V and 2 bases at J; junction bases unmatched: 1. This CDR3 reads CASSISGGNYGYTF. The CDR3 coding sequence is TGTGCCAGTAGTATATCAGGGGGCAACTATGGCTACACCTTC.

The chain employs TRBV3-1 (or the pseudogene TRBV3-2) and TRBJ2-2; perhaps TRBD2 as D (6 bases). V was trimmed by 3 bases and J by 5 bases, leaving 19 bases between them. CDR1 LGHDT and CDR2 YNNKEL come from the germline V gene (reference sequence). The CDR3 sequence is 17 residues long. CDR3 protein: CASSQRRAGRRTGELFF. The CDR3 DNA reads as TGTGCCAGCAGCCAGCGGAGGGCAGGGAGGCGAACCGGGGAGCTGTTTTTT.

V gene TRBV6-5 combines with J gene TRBJ2-3; 7 bases agree with TRBD2. V lost 6 bases to trimming and J lost 2 bases; unmatched junction nucleotides: 5. The CDR3 is 14 residues long. Looked up from germline, CDR1 is MNHEY and CDR2 is SVGAGI. The DNA of the CDR3 is TGTGCCAGCAGGCCTAGCGGTGACACAGATACGCAGTATTTT. It is translated as CASRPSGDTDTQYF.

The V and J genes are TRBV7-3 and TRBJ2-7, with D possibly TRBD1 on 6 matching bases. In germline, CDR1 is SGHTA, CDR2 FQGTGA. The CDR3 totals 14 residues. V was trimmed by 2 bases and J by 5 bases, leaving 13 bases between them. The CDR3 spells CASSLVGTKDEQYF. For the CDR3, the DNA is TGTGCCAGCAGCTTAGTAGGGACAAAGGACGAGCAGTACTTC.

A single count supports this clone. This sequence joins TRBV7-8 and TRBJ2-5; maybe TRBD1 (6 bases). Germline loops: CDR1 SGHVS, CDR2 FQNEAQ. The CDR3 has 15 residues. With 2 bases removed from V and 5 bases from J, the gap between germline ends came to 15 bases. For the CDR3, the DNA is TGTGCCAGCAGCTTATCTGGGGGCGAGGGGGAGACCCAGTACTTC. Translating it yields CASSLSGGEGETQYF. The whole variable domain, filled in from reference TRBV7-8 and TRBJ2-5, reads GAGVSQSPRYKVAKRGQDVALRCDPISGHVSLFWYQQALGQGPEFLTYFQNEAQLDKSGLPSDRFFAERPEGSVSTLKIQRTQQEDSAVYLCASSLSGGEGETQYFGPGTRLLVL.

The chain has TRBV3-1 (or the pseudogene TRBV3-2) and TRBJ2-5, with 7 nucleotides matching TRBD2. This CDR3 is 13 amino acids long. Trimming took 4 bases from V and 5 from J; bases not matched to a gene: 4. Per the germline V gene, CDR1 is LGHDT and CDR2 is YNNKEL (reference sequence). The CDR3 DNA is TGTGCCAGCAGCCCTCGGGGAGGGGAGACCCAGTACTTC. Its translation: CASSPRGGETQYF.

The chain links TRBV7-9 to TRBJ1-1; no firm D call. The CDR3 covers 14 residues. Trimming removed 1 base at V and 5 bases at J, with 11 bases between. Germline loops: CDR1 SEHNR, CDR2 FQNEAQ (reference sequence). For the CDR3, the DNA is TGTGCCAGCAGCTTAGTAGAGGAGGTGACTGAAGCTTTCTTT. The encoded protein is CASSLVEEVTEAFF.

This clone was recorded only once. The chain recombines TRBV5-1 with TRBJ2-7, with 7 positions matching TRBD2. With 5 bases clipped from V and 6 bases from J, the junction kept 11 bases outside the gene matches. The CDR3 loop spans 14 amino acids. Germline assignment: CDR1 SGHRS and CDR2 YFSETQ. The CDR3 DNA reads TGCGCCAGCAGGGGGACCCGGGAGGATGTCGAGCAGTACTTC. This sequence encodes CASRGTREDVEQYF.

This chain uses TRBV5-1 with TRBJ1-4; 7 nucleotides agree with TRBD1. The CDR3 runs to 15 residues. The V and J ends lost 1 base and 8 bases, in that order; junction bases with no gene match: 8. Germline lookup yields CDR1 SGHRS and CDR2 YFSETQ. The CDR3 reads CASSLIWDSEEKLFF. The DNA for the CDR3 is TGCGCCAGCAGCTTGATCTGGGACAGTGAGGAAAAACTGTTTTTT.

The count of this clone is one. V usage is TRBV5-1 and J usage is TRBJ1-6; no clear D. This CDR3 comprises 15 residues. With 2 bases removed from V and 5 bases from J, the gap between germline ends came to 11 bases. The germline gives CDR1 SGHRS, CDR2 YFSETQ. The CDR3 region has the DNA TGCGCCAGCAGCTTCACGGGGTCGGATAATTCACCCCTCCACTTT. Residues: CASSFTGSDNSPLHF. Based on the CDR3 plus reference TRBV5-1 and TRBJ1-6, the full variable domain is KAGVTQTPRYLIKTRGQQVTLSCSPISGHRSVSWYQQTPGQGLQFLFEYFSETQRNKGNFPGRFSGRQFSNSRSEMNVSTLELGDSALYLCASSFTGSDNSPLHFGNGTRLTVT.

In this sample, this clone turned up a few times. The CDR3 DNA reads TGTGCCAGCAAGGCAGGGGGCAACATGAACACTGAAGCTTTCTTT. Residues: CASKAGGNMNTEAFF. This chain connects TRBV6-5 to TRBJ1-1; TRBD1 aligns across 8 bases. This CDR3 comprises 15 residues. V was pared by 7 bases and J by 0 bases, with 7 bases of the junction left unmatched. Germline CDR1 reads MNHEY; CDR2 reads SVGAGI.

The chain has TRBV9 and TRBJ1-2; 9 positions match TRBD1. With 0 bases clipped from V and 4 bases from J, the junction kept 10 bases outside the gene matches. The CDR3 is 17 residues long. Germline CDR1 is SGDLS and CDR2 is YYNGEE. CDR3 sequence: CASSVGKWGQGGYGYTF. In DNA, the CDR3 is TGTGCCAGCAGCGTAGGAAAATGGGGACAGGGTGGCTATGGCTACACCTTC.